The clone carrying this T cell receptor (beta chain) was observed a single time. Its antigen is currently unknown. The sample originates from a study of T cell responses to AZD1222 COVID-19 vaccine. Study-wide results and caveats: None of the repertoires were sampled until the peak T cell response had passed.

Profiled with immunoSEQ multiplex PCR; TCRdb holds only in-frame clones, not every one. The data contain 150,000 or so clones, 90% of them seen just once; the ten biggest clones take up about 2%. In germline, CDR1 is SGHKS, CDR2 YYEKEE (reference sequence). J lost 9 bases, V lost 4 bases, and 7 bases had no gene match. CDR3 size: 13 residues. This receptor was obtained from an adult in good health. The starting material was peripheral blood, obtained on day 0 of AZD1222 vaccination. The rearrangement uses TRBV5-5 and TRBJ2-1; 7 bases are a match to TRBD1. CDR3 nucleotides: TGTGCCAGCAGCGAATGGACAGGCGTTGAGCAGTTCTTC. It translates to CASSEWTGVEQFF.